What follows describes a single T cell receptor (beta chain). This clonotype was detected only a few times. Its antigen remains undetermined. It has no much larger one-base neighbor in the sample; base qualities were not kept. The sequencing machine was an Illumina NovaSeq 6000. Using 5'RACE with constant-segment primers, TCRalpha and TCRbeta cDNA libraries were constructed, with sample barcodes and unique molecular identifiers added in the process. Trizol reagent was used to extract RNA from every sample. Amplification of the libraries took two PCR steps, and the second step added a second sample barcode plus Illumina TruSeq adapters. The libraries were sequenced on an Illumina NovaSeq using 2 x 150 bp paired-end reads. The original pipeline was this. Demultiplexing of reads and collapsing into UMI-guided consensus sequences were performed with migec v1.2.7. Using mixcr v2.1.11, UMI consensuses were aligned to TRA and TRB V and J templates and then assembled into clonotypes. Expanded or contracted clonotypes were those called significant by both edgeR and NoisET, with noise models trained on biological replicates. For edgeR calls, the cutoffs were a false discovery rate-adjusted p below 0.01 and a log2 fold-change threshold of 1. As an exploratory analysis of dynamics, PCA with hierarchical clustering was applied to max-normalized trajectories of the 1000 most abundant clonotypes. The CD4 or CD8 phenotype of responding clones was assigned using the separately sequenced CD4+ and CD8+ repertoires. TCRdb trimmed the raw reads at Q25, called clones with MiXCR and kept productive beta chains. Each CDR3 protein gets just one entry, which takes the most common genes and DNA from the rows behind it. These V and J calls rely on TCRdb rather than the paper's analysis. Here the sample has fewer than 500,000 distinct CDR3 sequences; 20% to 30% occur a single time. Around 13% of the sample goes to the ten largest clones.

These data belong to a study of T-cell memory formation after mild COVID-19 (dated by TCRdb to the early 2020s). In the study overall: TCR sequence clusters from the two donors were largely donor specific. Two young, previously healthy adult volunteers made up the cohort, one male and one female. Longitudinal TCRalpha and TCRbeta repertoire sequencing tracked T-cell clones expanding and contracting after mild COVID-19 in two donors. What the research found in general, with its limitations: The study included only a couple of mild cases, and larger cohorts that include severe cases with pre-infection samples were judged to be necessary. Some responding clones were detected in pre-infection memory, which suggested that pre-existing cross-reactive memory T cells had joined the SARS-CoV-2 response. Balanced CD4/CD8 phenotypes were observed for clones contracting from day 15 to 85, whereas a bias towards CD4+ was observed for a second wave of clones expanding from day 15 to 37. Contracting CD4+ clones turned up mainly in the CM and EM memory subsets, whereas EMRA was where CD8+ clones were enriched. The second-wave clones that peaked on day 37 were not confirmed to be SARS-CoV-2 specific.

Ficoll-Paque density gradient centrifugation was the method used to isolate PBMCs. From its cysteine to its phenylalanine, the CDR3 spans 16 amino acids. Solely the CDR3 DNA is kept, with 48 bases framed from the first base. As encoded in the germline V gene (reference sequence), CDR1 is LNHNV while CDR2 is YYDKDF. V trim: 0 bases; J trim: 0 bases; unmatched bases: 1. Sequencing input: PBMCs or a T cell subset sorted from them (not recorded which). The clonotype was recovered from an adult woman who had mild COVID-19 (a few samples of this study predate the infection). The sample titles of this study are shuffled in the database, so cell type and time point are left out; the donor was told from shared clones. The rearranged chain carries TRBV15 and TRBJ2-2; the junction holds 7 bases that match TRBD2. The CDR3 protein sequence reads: CATSREAGANTGELFF. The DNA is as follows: TGTGCCACCAGCAGAGAGGCGGGGGCGAACACCGGGGAGCTGTTTTTT.